Shown below are 14 T cell receptor beta chains from a single sample sequenced in a study of blood T cell repertoires in COVID-19. Sequencing used immunoSEQ multiplex PCR; TCRdb keeps in-frame clones, though not all of them. The table includes about 130,000 clones, 86% detected once. Sequenced sample: PBMCs or T cells enriched from blood (not recorded which). Every receptor here comes from a woman between 50 and 59 years old who had recovered from COVID-19.

The chain links TRBV10-1 to TRBJ2-3; TRBD2 might be the D (5 bases). CDR3 length: 15 amino acids. V shed 3 bases and J shed 0 bases, with 10 bases lying between them. Looked up from germline, CDR1 is WNHNN and CDR2 is SYGVQD (reference sequence). As DNA, the CDR3 is TGCGCCAGCAGTGACGGAGGAGCTAGCACAGATACGCAGTATTTT. It is translated as CASSDGGASTDTQYF.

V usage is TRBV5-4 and J usage is TRBJ2-7; TRBD1 matches at 9 bases. J was trimmed by 4 bases and V by 0 bases; bases with no gene match: 5. There are 15 residues in the CDR3. Germline V gene data show CDR1 as SGHNT and CDR2 as YYREEE (reference sequence). CDR3 DNA: TGTGCCAGCAGCTTGGCCGGACAGGGGTGGTACGAGCAGTACTTC. As protein: CASSLAGQGWYEQYF.

The chain carries TRBV12-3 or TRBV12-4 and TRBJ2-7, with unresolved D. This CDR3 is built from 12 residues. V dropped 6 bases and J dropped 5 bases, with 11 bases sitting between them. The CDR3 coding sequence is TGTGCCAGCAGCCCCCGAGAAAACGAGCAGTACTTC. It encodes CASSPRENEQYF.

The chain carries TRBV10-3 and TRBJ2-7; 9 bases line up with TRBD1. This CDR3 spans 14 amino acids. V lost 3 bases and J lost 6; bases outside the gene matches: 6. Germline CDR1 ENHRY, CDR2 SYGVKD. CDR3 protein: CAISENRGHIEQYF. In nucleotides, the CDR3 is TGTGCCATCAGTGAAAACAGGGGGCACATCGAGCAGTACTTC.

The chain recombines TRBV6-4 with TRBJ2-7; 12 bases match TRBD2. CDR1 and CDR2 (germline): MRHNA, SNTAGT. This CDR3 contains 13 residues. The junction had 6 bases not matched to a gene; V was cut back by 9 bases and J by 6 bases. Written as DNA, the CDR3 is TGTGCCAGTGCGACTAGCGGGGGTTCCGAGCAGTACTTC. Encoded protein: CASATSGGSEQYF.

The chain recombines TRBV4-1 with TRBJ1-2; D not certain. The CDR3 extends over 13 amino acids. Germline-derived CDR1 and CDR2 are MGHRA and YSYEKL. Trimming left V 5 bases short and J 5 bases short, with 12 bases between. The CDR3 coding sequence is TGCGCCAGCAGCGAATCGGGGTCTTATGGCTACACCTTC. Its protein is CASSESGSYGYTF.

The V and J genes are TRBV3-1 (or the pseudogene TRBV3-2) and TRBJ2-6, with a tentative D call TRBD1 (6 bases). The CDR3 is made up of 14 amino acids. V dropped 4 bases and J dropped 2 bases, with 6 bases sitting between them. Germline V gene sequence: CDR1 LGHDT, CDR2 YNNKEL (reference sequence). The CDR3 spells CASSPGAGANVLTF. CDR3 nucleotides: TGTGCCAGCAGCCCAGGGGCTGGGGCCAACGTCCTGACTTTC.

J is TRBJ1-2 and V is TRBV29-1; D remains unclear. With 4 bases removed from V and 0 bases from J, the gap between germline ends came to 9 bases. The CDR3 sequence is 13 residues long. The germline V gene encodes CDR1 SQVTM and CDR2 ANQGSEA. This chain's CDR3 is CSVGDGANYGYTF. CDR3 in DNA: TGCAGCGTTGGTGACGGAGCTAACTATGGCTACACCTTC.

V and J are TRBV4-1 and TRBJ1-2, with 7 bases aligning to TRBD1. V trimming: 5 bases; J trimming: 8 bases; junction bases outside the gene matches: 20. The CDR3 runs to 17 residues. Germline V gene data show CDR1 as MGHRA and CDR2 as YSYEKL. CDR3 loop: CASSVHEWGDRAEGYTF. Here the CDR3 DNA reads TGCGCCAGCAGCGTACACGAGTGGGGTGACAGGGCTGAAGGCTACACCTTC.

In this sample, this clone turned up once. The J gene is TRBJ2-1, the V gene TRBV7-9, with D possibly TRBD2 on 6 matching bases. Germline CDR1 and CDR2: SEHNR and FQNEAQ (reference sequence). V shed 5 bases and J shed 4 bases, with 18 bases lying between them. The CDR3 covers 16 residues. CDR3 DNA sequence: TGTGCCAGCAGCAACGTCCCGGGAGCGTTGTACAATGAGCAGTTCTTC. It codes for CASSNVPGALYNEQFF.

The chain employs TRBV19 and TRBJ1-1; D not resolved. This CDR3 is 14 amino acids long. The germline V gene has CDR1 LNHDA and CDR2 SQIVND (reference sequence). V gave up 3 bases and J gave up 0 bases, with 8 bases separating them. CDR3 region: CASSIYGVNTEAFF. CDR3 nucleotide sequence: TGTGCCAGTAGTATTTACGGGGTGAACACTGAAGCTTTCTTT.

This clone was recorded once. The chain employs TRBV3-1 (or the pseudogene TRBV3-2) and TRBJ2-1, with 12 bases matching TRBD2. The CDR3 totals 15 residues. The ends lost 4 bases at V and 7 bases at J; junction bases unmatched: 5. CDR1 and CDR2 (germline): LGHDT, YNNKEL (reference sequence). As DNA, the CDR3 is TGTGCCAGCAGCCCCACTAGCGGGGGGTTAAATGAGCAGTTCTTC. Translated: CASSPTSGGLNEQFF.

The CDR3 sequence is CASTDASGTWPQHF. In DNA form, the CDR3 reads TGTGCCAGTACCGATGCGTCCGGGACTTGGCCCCAGCATTTT. The J gene is TRBJ1-5, the V gene TRBV19; perhaps TRBD1 as D (5 bases). With 7 bases removed from V and 9 bases from J, the gap between germline ends came to 19 bases. The CDR3 is 14 amino acids. CDR1 and CDR2 (germline): LNHDA, SQIVND (reference sequence).

The chain carries TRBV6-2 or TRBV6-3 and TRBJ2-4, with D perhaps TRBD2 (7 bases). Germline values: CDR1 MNHEY, CDR2 SVGEGT. V was shortened by 4 bases and J by 0 bases, with 13 bases between the two germline ends. The CDR3 has 16 amino acids. CDR3: CASSWGRELAKNIQYF. In nucleotides, the CDR3 is TGTGCCAGCAGTTGGGGGCGGGAGCTAGCCAAAAACATTCAGTACTTC.